The rows below give T cell receptor beta chains drawn from one sample of a study of cytomegalovirus exposure and HLA in healthy donors. Sequencing used immunoSEQ multiplex PCR; TCRdb keeps in-frame clones, though not all of them. The data hold approximately 110,000 clones, with around 80% observed a single time. Sample: PBMCs. These receptors were taken from a man aged 30 to 39 in good health and CMV-seropositive. Each CDR3 is given with its conserved first and last residue. A D gene is named only where the DNA matches it firmly. Some rows mark clone size as missing; the rest say once, few, many or name a class of expanded clone.

v_call	clone_size	j_call	d_call	cdr3_nt	cdr3_aa
TRBV29-1	few	TRBJ1-1	TRBD1	TGCAGCGCCCTAGGACAGGGGAGCACTGAAGCTTTCTTT	CSALGQGSTEAFF
TRBV5-1	NA	TRBJ1-1	NA	TGCGCCAGCAGCTTGTCCCAGGGCAGCACTGAAGCTTTCTTT	CASSLSQGSTEAFF
TRBV2	NA	TRBJ1-2	NA	TGTGCCCGGACAACAACCACCGGTGGCCACACCTTC	CARTTTTGGHTF
TRBV5-4	NA	TRBJ1-2	NA	TGTGCCAGCAGCTTTCGGCAGGGGCGCGGAGGCTACACCTTC	CASSFRQGRGGYTF
TRBV5-6	once	TRBJ2-1	TRBD2	TGTGCCAGCAGCTTATGGCTAGCGGGTTGGGAGCAGTTCTTC	CASSLWLAGWEQFF
TRBV6-4	NA	TRBJ2-2	TRBD1	TGTGCCAGCAGAAAACAGGGGGCGAACACCGGGGAGCTGTTTTTT	CASRKQGANTGELFF
TRBV7-8	once	TRBJ1-2	NA	TGTGCCAGCAGCCTAGTCAAGGGGAACTATGGCTACACCTTC	CASSLVKGNYGYTF
TRBV6-5	NA	TRBJ1-2	TRBD1	TGTGCCAGCAGTTACTCTAGGACAGGGGGCGGCTATGGCTACACCTTC	CASSYSRTGGGYGYTF
TRBV27	NA	TRBJ1-5	NA	TGTGCCAGCAGTTTATTGGGTTCGAGGGATCAGCCCCAGCATTTT	CASSLLGSRDQPQHF
TRBV5-1	NA	TRBJ2-2	TRBD2	TGCGCCAGCAGCGGAATTCTAGCGGGAGGCACCGGGGAGCTGTTTTTT	CASSGILAGGTGELFF
TRBV5-1	NA	TRBJ2-5	TRBD2	TGCGCCAGCAGCCTTTCGACTAGCGAGGAGACCCAGTACTTC	CASSLSTSEETQYF
TRBV2	NA	TRBJ2-7	NA	TGTGCCAGCAGCGAGGCCCGGACACTCGCCTACGAGCAGTACTTC	CASSEARTLAYEQYF
TRBV5-4	NA	TRBJ1-2	TRBD1	TGTGCCAGCAGTTTCCGGACAGGGGATGGCTACACCTTC	CASSFRTGDGYTF
TRBV4-1	NA	TRBJ2-3	TRBD2	TGCGCCAGCAGCCAAATAGCGGGAGGGCCTAACACAGATACGCAGTATTTT	CASSQIAGGPNTDTQYF
TRBV6-5	once	TRBJ2-5	NA	TGTGCCAGCAGTCATAGATCCGACCAAGAGACCCAGTACTTC	CASSHRSDQETQYF
TRBV6-5	NA	TRBJ1-6	NA	TGTGCCAGCAGTGAAGACCACAGGTCCCCCCTCCACTTT	CASSEDHRSPLHF
TRBV5-1	NA	TRBJ1-6	NA	TGCGCCAGCAGCCCCCCCATAATACAGGATTCCTATTCACCCCTCCACTTT	CASSPPIIQDSYSPLHF
TRBV18	NA	TRBJ2-7	TRBD1	TGTGCCAGCTCACGGGGACAGGTAACCTACGAGCAGTACTTC	CASSRGQVTYEQYF
TRBV21-1	NA	TRBJ2-2	NA	TGTGCCAGCAGGAATCGCCCGACCGGGGAACTGTTTTTT	CASRNRPTGELFF
TRBV4-2	NA	TRBJ1-6	NA	TGTGCCAGCAGCCAAGATCATCTTGGCGGATATAATTCACCCCTCCACTTT	CASSQDHLGGYNSPLHF
TRBV30	NA	TRBJ2-1	TRBD2	TGTGCCTGGTATCGAGCCGGGACTAGCGGCTCCTACAATGAGCAGTTCTTC	CAWYRAGTSGSYNEQFF
TRBV9	NA	TRBJ2-1	NA	TGTGCCAGCAGCGCCATCACTAAGGGAGATTACAATGAGCAGTTCTTC	CASSAITKGDYNEQFF
TRBV28	few	TRBJ1-5	TRBD1	TGTGCCAGTAGCGGACAGGATTACAATCAGCCCCAGCATTTT	CASSGQDYNQPQHF
TRBV7-2	NA	TRBJ2-1	TRBD2	TGTGCCAGCAGTTATCTAGCGGGAGAATGGGGTGAGCAGTTCTTC	CASSYLAGEWGEQFF
TRBV6-6	few	TRBJ1-1	TRBD1	TGTGCCAGCAGTTCGGGACAGGAAGCTTTCTTT	CASSSGQEAFF
TRBV2	NA	TRBJ2-2	NA	TGTGCCAGCAGTAATACTAGAGTGGAGTACACCGGGGAGCTGTTTTTT	CASSNTRVEYTGELFF
TRBV27	NA	TRBJ2-1	TRBD1	TGTGCCAGCAGTCCCGGGACAGCTTACAATGGGCAGTTCTTC	CASSPGTAYNGQFF
TRBV6-5	NA	TRBJ2-1	NA	TGTGCCAGCAGTTACGCCCTAACAGGGATCAATGAGCAGTTCTTC	CASSYALTGINEQFF
TRBV7-2	NA	TRBJ1-5	NA	TGTGCCAGCAGCTTACGGGCGGGAAATCAGCCCCAGCATTTT	CASSLRAGNQPQHF
TRBV6-6	NA	TRBJ1-1	NA	TGTGCCAGCAGGCCCGACAGGTTGAACACTGAAGCTTTCTTT	CASRPDRLNTEAFF
TRBV6-1	once	TRBJ1-2	NA	TGTGCCAGCGTCATTCAGGGGTACATGGGCTATGGCTACACCTTC	CASVIQGYMGYGYTF
TRBV30	NA	TRBJ2-2	NA	TGTGCCTGGAATTCCGGGACCGGGGAGCTGTTTTTT	CAWNSGTGELFF
TRBV4-1	NA	TRBJ1-2	TRBD1	TGCGCCAGCAGCCGCGTCGACCAGGACAGGATCAATGGCTACACCTTC	CASSRVDQDRINGYTF
TRBV2	once	TRBJ1-1	NA	TGTGCCAGAGCCCCATCGGCGGCGGGGACTGAAGCTTTCTTT	CARAPSAAGTEAFF
TRBV27	NA	TRBJ2-6	NA	TGTGCCAGCAGTTCAGGGGTCTCTGGGGCCAACGTCCTGACTTTC	CASSSGVSGANVLTF
TRBV5-1	few	TRBJ2-1	TRBD2	TGCGCCAGTCACCCGAGCGGGAGCTCCTACAATGAGCAGTTCTTC	CASHPSGSSYNEQFF
TRBV2	once	TRBJ2-3	TRBD2	TGTGCCGGAGGGACTAGCGGGAGGAGTGATACGCAGTATTTT	CAGGTSGRSDTQYF
TRBV7-9	NA	TRBJ2-7	TRBD1	TGTGCCAGCAGCCATCGGACAGGGCCCTACGAGCAGTACTTC	CASSHRTGPYEQYF
TRBV6-1	NA	TRBJ1-2	NA	TGTGCCAGCAGTGAAATGTCACAGGTGTCTAACTATGGCTACACCTTC	CASSEMSQVSNYGYTF
TRBV7-8	NA	TRBJ1-2	NA	TGTGCCAGCAGCTTAGCGCTAGAGTCGAGTTCCGGCTACACCTTC	CASSLALESSSGYTF
TRBV14	NA	TRBJ1-1	TRBD1	TGTGCCAGCAGCCTTCGCCCGGGACAGGGGAACACTGAAGCTTTCTTT	CASSLRPGQGNTEAFF